The rows below give T cell receptor beta chains drawn from one sample of a study of Graves' ophthalmopathy and Graves' hyperthyroidism. TCRdb itself ran the multiplex PCR reads through MiXCR, one entry per CDR3 protein. The sample has over 650,000 distinct CDR3 sequences, roughly 41% seen once; the top ten hold over 2.5%. The sample consisted of peripheral blood. All receptors derive from an adult man with Graves' ophthalmopathy. Both conserved end residues are part of each CDR3. D genes are given only for firm matches. Size is stated for part of the rows, as once, few or many counts, or as a class when the clone is expanded.

J gene: TRBJ1-2; D gene: NA; V gene: TRBV4-3; CDR3 length: 15; clone size: few; CDR3 DNA: TGCGCCAGCAGCCAAGTTAAGGGGTTCATTTATGGCTACACCTTC; CDR3 protein: CASSQVKGFIYGYTF
J gene: TRBJ2-5; D gene: TRBD1; V gene: TRBV25-1; CDR3 length: 15; clone size: NA; CDR3 DNA: TGTGCCAGCAGTGAAGGGACAGGGACCCAAGAGACCCAGTACTTC; CDR3 protein: CASSEGTGTQETQYF
J gene: TRBJ1-1; D gene: TRBD1; V gene: TRBV12-3/TRBV12-4; CDR3 length: 14; clone size: many; CDR3 DNA: TGTGCCAGCAGTCTCACAGGGGGCCCGACTGAAGCTTTCTTT; CDR3 protein: CASSLTGGPTEAFF
J gene: TRBJ1-1; D gene: NA; V gene: TRBV4-2; CDR3 length: 14; clone size: NA; CDR3 DNA: TGTGCCAGCAGCCAAGAAGAGAGAGGCACTGAAGCTTTCTTT; CDR3 protein: CASSQEERGTEAFF
J gene: TRBJ2-5; D gene: TRBD1; V gene: TRBV9; CDR3 length: 16; clone size: NA; CDR3 DNA: TGTGCCAGCAGCCCCAGCTCGACAGGGGGGAGAGAGACCCAGTACTTC; CDR3 protein: CASSPSSTGGRETQYF
J gene: TRBJ1-6; D gene: NA; V gene: TRBV12-3/TRBV12-4; CDR3 length: 15; clone size: NA; CDR3 DNA: TGTGCCAGCAGTTCGTATAATCTTAGAAATTCACCCCTCCACTTT; CDR3 protein: CASSSYNLRNSPLHF
J gene: TRBJ1-2; D gene: NA; V gene: TRBV2; CDR3 length: 12; clone size: many; CDR3 DNA: TGTGCCAGCAGCCAGGAACGATATGGCTACACCTTC; CDR3 protein: CASSQERYGYTF
J gene: TRBJ1-2; D gene: NA; V gene: TRBV9; CDR3 length: 15; clone size: NA; CDR3 DNA: TGTGCCAGCAGCGTAGGTGCAGGGGTGGCGAATGGCTACACCTTC; CDR3 protein: CASSVGAGVANGYTF
J gene: TRBJ1-2; D gene: NA; V gene: TRBV7-2; CDR3 length: 13; clone size: many; CDR3 DNA: TGTGCCAGCACCAGAATGAGGACCTATGGCTACACCTTC; CDR3 protein: CASTRMRTYGYTF
J gene: TRBJ2-5; D gene: NA; V gene: TRBV5-8; CDR3 length: 13; clone size: NA; CDR3 DNA: TGTGCCAGCAGCTTGGTGCCAGAAGAGACCCAGTACTTC; CDR3 protein: CASSLVPEETQYF
J gene: TRBJ1-6; D gene: TRBD1; V gene: TRBV20-1; CDR3 length: 14; clone size: NA; CDR3 DNA: TGCAGTGCTATGACAGGGGGCTATAATTCACCCCTCCACTTT; CDR3 protein: CSAMTGGYNSPLHF
J gene: TRBJ2-2; D gene: NA; V gene: TRBV7-9; CDR3 length: 13; clone size: NA; CDR3 DNA: TGTGCCAGCAATGGGGTAGTCGCCGGGGAGCTGTTTTTT; CDR3 protein: CASNGVVAGELFF
J gene: TRBJ1-2; D gene: NA; V gene: TRBV29-1; CDR3 length: 12; clone size: many; CDR3 DNA: TGCAGCGTTGAAAAGGATACATATGGCTACACCTTC; CDR3 protein: CSVEKDTYGYTF
J gene: TRBJ1-1; D gene: NA; V gene: TRBV5-1; CDR3 length: 13; clone size: NA; CDR3 DNA: TGCGCCAGCAGCTTGCCCAAGAGCACTGAAGCTTTCTTT; CDR3 protein: CASSLPKSTEAFF
J gene: TRBJ1-6; D gene: TRBD1; V gene: TRBV11-2; CDR3 length: 16; clone size: many; CDR3 DNA: TGTGCCAGCAGCACCCTGCGACAGGGATGGAATTCACCCCTCCACTTT; CDR3 protein: CASSTLRQGWNSPLHF
J gene: TRBJ2-7; D gene: NA; V gene: TRBV20-1; CDR3 length: 15; clone size: NA; CDR3 DNA: TGCAGTGCTAGTGAGGCGGGCAGGGGCTCCTACGAGCAGTACTTC; CDR3 protein: CSASEAGRGSYEQYF
J gene: TRBJ2-5; D gene: NA; V gene: TRBV6-5; CDR3 length: 14; clone size: NA; CDR3 DNA: TGTGCCAGCAGTTCTCGGGGGACCTTAGAGACCCAGTACTTC; CDR3 protein: CASSSRGTLETQYF
J gene: TRBJ1-1; D gene: NA; V gene: TRBV29-1; CDR3 length: 12; clone size: NA; CDR3 DNA: TGCAGCATCCGACAGACCAACACTGAAGCTTTCTTT; CDR3 protein: CSIRQTNTEAFF
J gene: TRBJ2-5; D gene: TRBD2; V gene: TRBV12-3/TRBV12-4; CDR3 length: 14; clone size: many; CDR3 DNA: TGTGCCAGCAGTTCAACTAGCGGCAAAGAGACCCAGTACTTC; CDR3 protein: CASSSTSGKETQYF
J gene: TRBJ2-7; D gene: NA; V gene: TRBV3-1; CDR3 length: 13; clone size: many; CDR3 DNA: TGTGCCAGCAGCCAAATGAGGGCGCGCGAGCAGTACTTC; CDR3 protein: CASSQMRAREQYF
J gene: TRBJ1-4; D gene: TRBD1; V gene: TRBV9; CDR3 length: 14; clone size: NA; CDR3 DNA: TGTGCCAGCAGCGTGACAGGGGCGACTGAAAAACTGTTTTTT; CDR3 protein: CASSVTGATEKLFF
J gene: TRBJ2-7; D gene: TRBD2; V gene: TRBV29-1; CDR3 length: 16; clone size: few; CDR3 DNA: TGCAGCGTGGGGGGGTTATCAGGCTTCGGGGGATACGAGCAGTACTTC; CDR3 protein: CSVGGLSGFGGYEQYF
J gene: TRBJ2-7; D gene: NA; V gene: TRBV7-2; CDR3 length: 15; clone size: many; CDR3 DNA: TGTGCCAGCAGCCCCGGCATCGGGTCAGGCTACGAGCAGTACTTC; CDR3 protein: CASSPGIGSGYEQYF
J gene: TRBJ1-6; D gene: NA; V gene: TRBV11-2; CDR3 length: 12; clone size: many; CDR3 DNA: TGTGCCAGCAGCTTTGAGTATTCACCCCTCCACTTT; CDR3 protein: CASSFEYSPLHF
J gene: TRBJ1-3; D gene: TRBD1; V gene: TRBV2; CDR3 length: 14; clone size: NA; CDR3 DNA: TGTGCCAGCAGTCCGGACAGGGGAGGAAACACCGTATATTTT; CDR3 protein: CASSPDRGGNTVYF
J gene: TRBJ1-2; D gene: NA; V gene: TRBV9; CDR3 length: 16; clone size: many; CDR3 DNA: TGTGCCAGCAGCCCACGTCCAGGGATCCATAACTATGGCTACACCTTC; CDR3 protein: CASSPRPGIHNYGYTF
J gene: TRBJ2-7; D gene: NA; V gene: TRBV20-1; CDR3 length: 14; clone size: many; CDR3 DNA: TGCAGTGCTAGAGAAGGCCCGGGTAACTACGAGCAGTACTTC; CDR3 protein: CSAREGPGNYEQYF
J gene: TRBJ2-3; D gene: TRBD2; V gene: TRBV7-3; CDR3 length: 16; clone size: NA; CDR3 DNA: TGTGCCAGCAGCTTATCGTCGGCGGGGGGTGCAGATACGCAGTATTTT; CDR3 protein: CASSLSSAGGADTQYF
J gene: TRBJ1-5; D gene: NA; V gene: TRBV10-3; CDR3 length: 14; clone size: NA; CDR3 DNA: TGTGCCAGCTCACCTTCCGGGCCCAATCAGCCCCAGCATTTT; CDR3 protein: CASSPSGPNQPQHF
J gene: TRBJ1-2; D gene: NA; V gene: TRBV6-6; CDR3 length: 13; clone size: NA; CDR3 DNA: TGTGCCAGCACAGCGGTTGAGGGGTTTGGCTACACCTTC; CDR3 protein: CASTAVEGFGYTF
J gene: TRBJ1-2; D gene: NA; V gene: TRBV29-1; CDR3 length: 13; clone size: NA; CDR3 DNA: TGCAGCTCCGTGGGGGGGCAGGGTGATGGCTACGCCTTC; CDR3 protein: CSSVGGQGDGYAF
J gene: TRBJ1-2; D gene: NA; V gene: TRBV10-3; CDR3 length: 14; clone size: many; CDR3 DNA: TGTGCCATCAGTGAGTCCAAGGTTAACTATGGCTACACCTTC; CDR3 protein: CAISESKVNYGYTF
J gene: TRBJ2-7; D gene: TRBD1; V gene: TRBV10-3; CDR3 length: 14; clone size: NA; CDR3 DNA: TGTGCCAGCAGTGCGAGGGACAGCGCCTACGAGCAGTACTTC; CDR3 protein: CASSARDSAYEQYF
J gene: TRBJ2-5; D gene: TRBD1; V gene: TRBV29-1; CDR3 length: 12; clone size: few; CDR3 DNA: TGCAGTCGCGGACAGGGGGGGGAGACCCAGTACTTC; CDR3 protein: CSRGQGGETQYF
J gene: TRBJ2-7; D gene: TRBD1; V gene: TRBV10-3; CDR3 length: 16; clone size: many; CDR3 DNA: TGTGCCATCAGTGGGGGACAGGGGATTGGATTCTACGAGCAGTACTTC; CDR3 protein: CAISGGQGIGFYEQYF
J gene: TRBJ2-5; D gene: NA; V gene: TRBV5-1; CDR3 length: 14; clone size: many; CDR3 DNA: TGCGCCAGCAGCCACTCCAGGGGTTTCGGGACCCAGTACTTC; CDR3 protein: CASSHSRGFGTQYF
J gene: TRBJ1-1; D gene: NA; V gene: TRBV9; CDR3 length: 14; clone size: few; CDR3 DNA: TGTGCCAGCAGCGTGACCCCGGGAGAGACTGAAGCTTTCTTT; CDR3 protein: CASSVTPGETEAFF